This is a list of T cell receptor beta chains from one sample in a study of yellow fever vaccine responses in identical twins. MiXCR was run by TCRdb on the RT-PCR reads, yielding one entry per CDR3 protein. The table records about 860 distinct CDR3 sequences, about 85% of them present only once. This material consisted of T cells from blood (PBMCs), unsorted or a sorted subset (not recorded which), taken before or after yellow fever vaccination (not recorded which). The receptors shown here come from a woman between 18 and 29 years old who received the yellow fever vaccine. The conserved cysteine and the conserved F or W are not part of the CDR3 here. The order of the fields is CDR3 protein, V gene, J gene.

ASSLASGTTDGYT,TRBV5-1,TRBJ1-2
AISESGVGINYGYT,TRBV10-3,TRBJ1-2
ASSLWGTGKETQY,TRBV11-2,TRBJ2-5
ASRTSWYTGELF,TRBV10-2,TRBJ2-2
AIRLEPGGRGTEAF,TRBV10-3,TRBJ1-1
ASSDMYGAINTGELF,TRBV11-1,TRBJ2-2
ASSLGAGSSGNTIY,TRBV11-2,TRBJ1-3
SAARNYNEQF,TRBV20-1,TRBJ2-1
ATGQGPYNEQF,TRBV11-1,TRBJ2-1
SAKVLAAYEQY,TRBV20-1,TRBJ2-7
ASSPGVYGYT,TRBV6-1,TRBJ1-2
ASSSTRDRAYNEQF,TRBV11-3,TRBJ2-1
ASSTPEGSGRRNEQF,TRBV19,TRBJ2-1
ASSLVGEETQY,TRBV5-1,TRBJ2-5
AGKDWNSPLH,TRBV2,TRBJ1-6
ASSPAGGQGSNQPQH,TRBV7-8,TRBJ1-5
ASSQDGAGSVTQY,TRBV4-1,TRBJ2-5
ASSVEGGLREQY,TRBV9,TRBJ2-7
ASSRGTPSSGNTIY,TRBV4-1,TRBJ1-3
SVDRQLQETQY,TRBV29-1,TRBJ2-5
ASRAMLPEAF,TRBV13,TRBJ1-1
ASSFLQGDTQY,TRBV11-1,TRBJ2-3
ASSWGGRTNSPLH,TRBV12-3/TRBV12-4,TRBJ1-6
ASSHPSGTEAF,TRBV6-1,TRBJ1-1
ASISAAGANVLT,TRBV28,TRBJ2-6
ASSQKTGGGTEAF,TRBV4-1,TRBJ1-1
ASSLGVRNTEAF,TRBV11-1,TRBJ1-1
ASSEQASGMREQF,TRBV10-1,TRBJ2-1
ASSPREPLSYGYT,TRBV12-3/TRBV12-4,TRBJ1-2